This T cell receptor (beta chain) was found in a study of blood T cell repertoires in COVID-19. As for the study in general: In each case, the material was cDNA or gDNA derived from T cells, B-cell-depleted T cells, or PBMCs.

CDR1 and CDR2 from the germline V gene are GTSNPN and SVGIG (reference sequence). This CDR3 region has 12 residues. The V and J ends lost 1 base and 4 bases respectively, with 5 bases between them. As originally analysed: Using reference gene primer amplification, nucleated cell counts were estimated. Method: immunoSEQ multiplex PCR; TCRdb's copy keeps in-frame clones and lacks some. The D gene and trimming were derived from the DNA, and the V and J assignments and clone size from that table. The repertoire holds about 140,000 clones, with 85% to 90% as singletons. This sequence was found in a human donor in a cohort sampled during active COVID-19. V gene TRBV30 combines with J gene TRBJ1-3; D is undetermined. Sequencing input: peripheral blood. The CDR3 protein is CAWSGRGNTIYF. The CDR3 DNA sequence: TGTGCCTGGAGTGGCAGGGGAAACACCATATATTTT.